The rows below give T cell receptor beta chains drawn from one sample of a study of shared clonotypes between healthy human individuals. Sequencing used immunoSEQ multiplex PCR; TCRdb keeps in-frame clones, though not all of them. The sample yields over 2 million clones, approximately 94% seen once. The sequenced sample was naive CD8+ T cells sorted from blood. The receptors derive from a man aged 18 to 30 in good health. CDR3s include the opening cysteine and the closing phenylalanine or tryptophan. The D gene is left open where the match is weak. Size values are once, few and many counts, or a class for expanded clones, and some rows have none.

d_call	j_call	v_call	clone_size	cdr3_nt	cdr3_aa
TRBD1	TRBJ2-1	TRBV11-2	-	TGTGCCAGCAGAACAGGGGCCAACAATGAGCAGTTCTTC	CASRTGANNEQFF
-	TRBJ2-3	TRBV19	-	TGTGCCAGTAGTATGTCCCTCAGCACGCAGTATTTT	CASSMSLSTQYF
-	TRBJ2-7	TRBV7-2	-	TGTGCCAGCAGCTTAGTCTTACAGCCGGCCTACGAGCAGTACTTC	CASSLVLQPAYEQYF
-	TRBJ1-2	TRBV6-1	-	TGTGCCAGCAGTGAAGATAGAGGGTTTTACTATGGCTACACCTTC	CASSEDRGFYYGYTF
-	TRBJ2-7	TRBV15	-	TGTGCCACCAGCGAGGGGACGGAGTCCGTCTACGAGCAGTACTTC	CATSEGTESVYEQYF
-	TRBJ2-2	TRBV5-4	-	TGTGCCAGTACGGGCTCGAACACCGGGGAGCTGTTTTTT	CASTGSNTGELFF
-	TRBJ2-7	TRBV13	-	TGTGCCAGCAGCCTCGACTACGAGCAGTACTTC	CASSLDYEQYF
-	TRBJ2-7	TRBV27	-	TGTGCCAGCAGTTTATCGCTCGGGGACATCTCCTACGAGCAGTACTTC	CASSLSLGDISYEQYF
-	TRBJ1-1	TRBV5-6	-	TGTGCCAGCAGCTTGGCGGGGAGATACACTGAAGCTTTCTTT	CASSLAGRYTEAFF
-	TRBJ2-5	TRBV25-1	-	TGTGCCAGCAGTGATCGGGACTACCAAGAGACCCAGTACTTC	CASSDRDYQETQYF
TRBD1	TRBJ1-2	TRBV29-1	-	TGCAGCGACGCCGGGACAGGGGGAGAGAATGGCTACACCTTC	CSDAGTGGENGYTF
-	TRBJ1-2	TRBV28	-	TGTGCCAGCACCCCCGGGTGGGGGGCCCGCTTCGGTGGCTACACCTTC	CASTPGWGARFGGYTF
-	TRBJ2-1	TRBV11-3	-	TGTGCCAGCAGCTTCGGGGGAGACAATGAGCAGTTCTTC	CASSFGGDNEQFF
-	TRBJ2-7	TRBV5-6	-	TGTGCCAGCAGCCTGGGCGGAGGCCACGAGCAGTACTTC	CASSLGGGHEQYF
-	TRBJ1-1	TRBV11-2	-	TGTGCCAGCAGCTTAGTGCGGGGGGGAGCTTTCTTT	CASSLVRGGAFF
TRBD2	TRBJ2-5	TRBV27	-	TGTGCCAGCAGTTTCCTAGCGGGGGGCGGATCGACCCAGTACTTC	CASSFLAGGGSTQYF
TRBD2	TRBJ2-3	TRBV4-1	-	TGCGCCAGCAGCCAAGATCGGGCTAGCGGATTCACAGATACGCAGTATTTT	CASSQDRASGFTDTQYF
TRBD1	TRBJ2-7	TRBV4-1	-	TGCGCCAGCAGCCAAGATCGAGGGACAGTAAATTACGAGCAGTACTTC	CASSQDRGTVNYEQYF
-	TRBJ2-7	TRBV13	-	TGTGCCAGCAGCTTAGGACTAGACAACTACGAGCAGTACTTC	CASSLGLDNYEQYF
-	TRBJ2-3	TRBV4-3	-	TGCGCCAGCAGCCAAGATTCCCCGGGGGAGGCAGATACGCAGTATTTT	CASSQDSPGEADTQYF
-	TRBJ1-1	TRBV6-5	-	TGTGCCAGCAGTGATGACATGCCTGAAGCTTTCTTT	CASSDDMPEAFF
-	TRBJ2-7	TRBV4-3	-	TGCGCCAGCAGCCAAGATATTTATGGGGGAGAAGCCTACGAGCAGTACTTC	CASSQDIYGGEAYEQYF
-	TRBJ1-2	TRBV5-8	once	TGTGCCAGCAGCTTGTTATGGACGGAGAACTATGGCTACACCTTC	CASSLLWTENYGYTF
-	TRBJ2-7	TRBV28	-	TGTGCCAGCAGTTTAAGAGGGGTTTGGGAGCAGTACTTC	CASSLRGVWEQYF
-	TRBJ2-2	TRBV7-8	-	TGTGCCAGCAGCGAACAGGGAACCGGGGAGCTGTTTTTT	CASSEQGTGELFF
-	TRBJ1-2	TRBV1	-	TGCACCAGCAGCCATGGACAGTCTTGCGGCTACACCTTC	CTSSHGQSCGYTF
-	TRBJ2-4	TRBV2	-	TGTGCCAGCAGTGAAACTCCTCCATATCGAGAGGCCAAAAACATTCAGTACTTC	CASSETPPYREAKNIQYF
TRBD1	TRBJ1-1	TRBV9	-	TGTGCCAGCAGCTCGACAGGGGGGCGGTTGAACACTGAAGCTTTCTTT	CASSSTGGRLNTEAFF
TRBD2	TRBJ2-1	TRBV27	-	TGTGCCACCGTGGGGCTAGCGGACAATGAGCAGTTCTTC	CATVGLADNEQFF
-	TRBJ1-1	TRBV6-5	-	TGTGCCAGCAGTTACTCCACTGAAGCTTTCTTT	CASSYSTEAFF
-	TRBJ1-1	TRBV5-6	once	TGTGCCAGCAGCAGCGTCGATCAAACCGAAGCTTTCTTT	CASSSVDQTEAFF
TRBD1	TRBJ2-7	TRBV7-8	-	TGTGCCAGCAGCTATGGGGACAGCACTTACGAGCAGTACTTC	CASSYGDSTYEQYF
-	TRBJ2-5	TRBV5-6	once	TGTGCCAGCAGCTTTACGACGACGGAGACCCAGTACTTC	CASSFTTTETQYF
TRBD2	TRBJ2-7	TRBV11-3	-	TGTGCCAGCAGCTCCGGACTAGCGGGGGCCTATAGCTCCTACGAGCAGTACTTC	CASSSGLAGAYSSYEQYF
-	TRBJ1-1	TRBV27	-	TGTGCCAGCAGTCTACAGAGTTCGAACACTGAAGCTTTCTTT	CASSLQSSNTEAFF
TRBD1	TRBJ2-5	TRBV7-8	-	TGTGCCAGCAGCTTAGGGACAGGGGGGGAGACCCAGTACTTC	CASSLGTGGETQYF
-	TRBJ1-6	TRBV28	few	TGTGCCAGCAGTGTAGCCCATTCACCCCTCCACTTT	CASSVAHSPLHF
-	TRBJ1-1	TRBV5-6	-	TGTGCCAGCGTCGGGGCTCCTAGCACTGAAGCTTTCTTT	CASVGAPSTEAFF
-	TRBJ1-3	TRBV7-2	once	TGTGCCAGCAGCTTAGGCCGGAGCTCTGGAAACACCATATATTTT	CASSLGRSSGNTIYF
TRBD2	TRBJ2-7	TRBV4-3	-	TGCGCCAGCAGCCCGGGACTAGCGGGATTCGACGAGCAGTACTTC	CASSPGLAGFDEQYF